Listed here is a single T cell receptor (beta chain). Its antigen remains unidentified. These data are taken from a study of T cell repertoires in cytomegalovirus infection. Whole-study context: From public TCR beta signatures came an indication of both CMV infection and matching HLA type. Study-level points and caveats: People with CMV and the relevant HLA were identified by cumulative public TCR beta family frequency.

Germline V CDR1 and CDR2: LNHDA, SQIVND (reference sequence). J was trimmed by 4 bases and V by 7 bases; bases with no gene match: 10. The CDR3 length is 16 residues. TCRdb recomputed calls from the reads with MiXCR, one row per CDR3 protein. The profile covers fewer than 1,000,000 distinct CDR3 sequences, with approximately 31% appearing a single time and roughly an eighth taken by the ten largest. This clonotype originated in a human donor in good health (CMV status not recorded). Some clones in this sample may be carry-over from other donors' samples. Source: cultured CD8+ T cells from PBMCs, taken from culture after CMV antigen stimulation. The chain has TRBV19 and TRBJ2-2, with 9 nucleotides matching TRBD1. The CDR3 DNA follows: TGTGCCAGTATCGATACGGGACAGGGTGTCACCGGGGAGCTGTTTTTT. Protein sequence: CASIDTGQGVTGELFF.